Below are 17 T cell receptor beta chains sequenced from a single sample in a study of CD8+ T cells in alopecia areata. Treatment specified: oral pan-JAK inhibitor, 5-10 mg twice daily. Extraction and reverse transcription of RNA yielded cDNA as the sequencing template. Sequenced by immunoSEQ multiplex PCR; TCRdb stores in-frame clones only, minus some. This table holds about 300,000 clones, roughly 64% found once. Sequences were derived from CD4+ T cells sorted from blood, sampled at week 24, from a patient treated with tofacitinib. Receptors were obtained from a human donor with alopecia areata.

The chain recombines TRBV5-4 with TRBJ1-2, with TRBD1 identical over 9 bases. The germline gives CDR1 SGHNT, CDR2 YYREEE (reference sequence). V lost 6 bases and J lost 2; bases outside the gene matches: 5. CDR3 length: 14 amino acids. CDR3 DNA: TGTGCCAGCACCGGACAGGGGATAAACTATGGCTACACCTTC. Its translation: CASTGQGINYGYTF.

This clone has just a few counts. The chain carries TRBV28 and TRBJ1-3; D remains ambiguous. The ends were cut back, 5 bases at V and 4 bases at J, with 9 bases in the middle. CDR3 length: 13 amino acids. Germline V CDR1 and CDR2: MDHEN, SYDVKM. The CDR3 DNA sequence: TGTGCCAGCAGTAGGGTGGACGGAAACACCATATATTTT. Translation gives CASSRVDGNTIYF.

The chain joins TRBV5-4 to TRBJ2-7; D is unclear. The V gene's germline CDR1 is SGHNT and CDR2 YYREEE (reference sequence). The CDR3 has 15 amino acids. With 4 bases removed from V and 2 bases from J, the gap between germline ends came to 16 bases. Here the CDR3 DNA reads TGTGCCAGCAGCCCCGGGTCACGCTTGGCCTACGAGCAGTACTTC. It translates to CASSPGSRLAYEQYF.

The V gene is TRBV2, the J gene TRBJ2-3; D uncertain. The CDR3 is 12 amino acids. The germline V gene has CDR1 SNHLY and CDR2 FYNNEI. The V end was cut by 8 bases, the J end by 6 bases, with 12 bases between. The CDR3 spells CASAFPGDTQYF. DNA of the CDR3: TGTGCCAGCGCCTTCCCCGGGGATACGCAGTATTTT. Variable domain in full (rest from reference TRBV2 and TRBJ2-3): EPEVTQTPSHQVTQMGQEVILRCVPISNHLYFYWYRQILGQKVEFLVSFYNNEISEKSEIFDDQFSVERPDGSNFTLKIRSTKLEDSAMYFCASAFPGDTQYFGPGTRLTVL.

The CDR3 bases are TGTGCCAGCAGTAACGACCGCTACGAGCAGTACTTC. Protein product: CASSNDRYEQYF. The chain links TRBV6-1 to TRBJ2-7; D unresolved. The germline V gene encodes CDR1 MNHNS and CDR2 SASEGT. This CDR3 is 12 amino acids long. The V end was cut by 5 bases, the J end by 3 bases, with 8 bases between.

A few counts support this clone. The chain links TRBV29-1 to TRBJ2-3; either TRBD1 or TRBD2 may fit D (6 bases each). Per the germline V gene, CDR1 is SQVTM and CDR2 is ANQGSEA. The V end was cut by 7 bases, the J end by 6 bases, with 20 bases between. This CDR3 comprises 14 residues. Here the CDR3 DNA reads TGCAGCGGCGCCCCCCCAGGGGCGGGGGATACGCAGTATTTT. This encodes CSGAPPGAGDTQYF.

The V call is TRBV10-3, the J call TRBJ2-3; D might be TRBD2 (5 bases). The germline V gene has CDR1 ENHRY and CDR2 SYGVKD. The CDR3 length is 15 residues. V was trimmed by 3 bases and J by 0 bases, leaving 10 bases between them. CDR3: CAISDLTGSTDTQYF. Written as DNA, the CDR3 is TGTGCCATCAGTGACCTGACGGGAAGCACAGATACGCAGTATTTT.

The chain is built from TRBV7-8 and TRBJ2-7; D remains unclear. The germline V gene encodes CDR1 SGHVS and CDR2 FQNEAQ. V lost 5 bases, J lost 3 bases, and 8 bases lay in between. The CDR3 loop spans 12 amino acids. For the CDR3, the DNA is TGTGCCAGCAGCGAGCACGGCTACGAGCAGTACTTC. Translation: CASSEHGYEQYF.

The chain is built from TRBV25-1 and TRBJ2-4; TRBD2 is a possible D gene (6 bases). This CDR3 comprises 12 residues. Trimming left V 4 bases short and J 7 bases short, with 8 bases between. Germline lookup yields CDR1 MGHDK and CDR2 SYGVNS. In DNA, the CDR3 is TGTGCCAGCAGTGGTGGGGGGAACATTCAGTACTTC. Its translation is CASSGGGNIQYF.

This sequence joins TRBV2 and TRBJ2-5, with 8 bases lining up with TRBD1. In germline, CDR1 is SNHLY, CDR2 FYNNEI. The trim removed 5 bases at V and 4 bases at J, leaving 3 bases unmatched. This CDR3 region has 13 residues. In DNA, the CDR3 is TGTGCCAGCAGTCAACAGGGGGGAGAGACCCAGTACTTC. This encodes CASSQQGGETQYF.

The chain couples TRBV19 to TRBJ1-2; 8 nucleotides line up with TRBD1. The CDR3 length is 13 residues. J lost 3 bases, V lost 6 bases, and 3 bases had no gene match. Germline assignment: CDR1 LNHDA and CDR2 SQIVND (reference sequence). In DNA form, the CDR3 reads TGTGCCAGTAGCCCGGGACAGGACTATGGCTACACCTTC. Translated, it gives CASSPGQDYGYTF. Filled out from reference TRBV19 and TRBJ1-2, the complete variable domain reads DGGITQSPKYLFRKEGQNVTLSCEQNLNHDAMYWYRQDPGQGLRLIYYSQIVNDFQKGDIAEGYSVSREKKESFPLTVTSAQKNPTAFYLCASSPGQDYGYTFGSGTRLTVV.

The CDR3 bases are TGTGCCAGCAGTTACGAATACGAGCAGTACTTC. Amino acid sequence: CASSYEYEQYF. J is TRBJ2-7 and V is TRBV6-5; D is unresolved. This CDR3 is 11 amino acids long. The V and J ends lost 2 bases and 4 bases respectively, with 3 bases between them. Germline V CDR1 and CDR2: MNHEY, SVGAGI.

This clone was counted a few times. Additional DNA sequences in this sample encode the identical CDR3. The chain employs TRBV19 and TRBJ1-1; D call uncertain. CDR3 length: 13 residues. With 5 bases removed from V and 3 bases from J, the gap between germline ends came to 10 bases. Germline CDR1 is LNHDA and CDR2 is SQIVND (reference sequence). CDR3 sequence (DNA): TGTGCCAGTAGTCTTGTCGGGGACACTGAAGCTTTCTTT. This codes for CASSLVGDTEAFF.

This chain joins TRBV30 and TRBJ2-3; no reliable D call. This CDR3 spans 12 amino acids. Trimming took 4 bases from V and 6 from J, leaving 11 bases between them. Germline CDR1 reads GTSNPN; CDR2 reads SVGIG (reference sequence). The CDR3 sequence: CAWNLQPDTQYF. Written as DNA, the CDR3 is TGTGCCTGGAACCTCCAGCCGGATACGCAGTATTTT.

V is TRBV7-9 and J is TRBJ1-2, with D tentatively TRBD1 (6 bases). This CDR3 region has 16 residues. Between the trimmed V and J ends, which lost 5 bases and 4 bases, there was a span of 20 bases. From germline, CDR1 is SEHNR and CDR2 FQNEAQ (reference sequence). The CDR3 sequence is CASSPWTVTTIYGYTF. The CDR3 coding sequence is TGTGCCAGCAGCCCCTGGACAGTAACGACCATCTATGGCTACACCTTC.

This clone was found a few times. The chain joins TRBV28 to TRBJ1-1; D is unresolved. The length of the CDR3 is 13 residues. With 7 bases removed from V and 8 bases from J, the gap between germline ends came to 17 bases. Looked up from germline, CDR1 is MDHEN and CDR2 is SYDVKM. CDR3 DNA: TGTGCCAGCAAAGGGTCCTCACTGTGGGAAGCTTTCTTT. It translates to CASKGSSLWEAFF.

A single count supports this clone. The chain couples TRBV25-1 to TRBJ1-2, with D perhaps TRBD1 (5 bases). Germline V gene sequence: CDR1 MGHDK, CDR2 SYGVNS. V gave up 3 bases and J gave up 8 bases, with 13 bases separating them. The CDR3 contains 13 residues. The DNA for the CDR3 is TGTGCCAGCAGTGAGGGACCTAAGGACGGCTACACCTTC. Translating it yields CASSEGPKDGYTF.